This T cell receptor beta chain was captured in a study of identical twins. In this sample, this clonotype turned up many times. TCRdb itself ran the 5' RACE reads through MiXCR, one entry per CDR3 protein. This sample has approximately 690,000 distinct CDR3 sequences, with 6.1% found just once. V was clipped by 6 bases and J by 14 bases; unmatched bases: 7. The CDR3 length is 11 residues. The sample consisted of naive T cells sorted from blood. The receptor comes from a man aged 18 to 35 in good health. The chain uses TRBV12-3 or TRBV12-4 and TRBJ2-3; 8 bases align to TRBD2. DNA of the CDR3: TGTGCCAGCAGCCAAGCGGGAGATGTGTATTTT. Translation gives CASSQAGDVYF.